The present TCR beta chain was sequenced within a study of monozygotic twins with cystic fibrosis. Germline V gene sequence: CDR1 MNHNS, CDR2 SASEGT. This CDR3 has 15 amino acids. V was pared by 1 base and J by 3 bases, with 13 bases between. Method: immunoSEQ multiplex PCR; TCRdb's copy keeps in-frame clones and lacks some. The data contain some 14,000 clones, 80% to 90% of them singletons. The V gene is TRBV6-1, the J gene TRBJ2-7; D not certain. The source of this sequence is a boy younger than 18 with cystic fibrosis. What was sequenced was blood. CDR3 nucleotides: TGTGCCAGCAGTGAAGGTACAGTAGATATCTACGAGCAGTACTTC. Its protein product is CASSEGTVDIYEQYF.